This TCR beta chain was sequenced during a study of blood T cell repertoires in COVID-19. The wider study: Sites in the United States, Italy and Spain provided acute and convalescent COVID-19 samples. From T cells, B-cell-depleted T cells, or PBMCs came the material, which was cDNA or gDNA.

In the original analysis: Reference gene primer amplification gave estimated nucleated cell counts. Libraries were prepared by immunoSEQ multiplex PCR; TCRdb keeps only in-frame clonotypes and omits some of them. That table is the source of V, J and clone size, and D and trimming were worked out from the DNA. The data contain about 120,000 clones, approximately 86% of them singletons. This TCR was sampled from a woman aged 50 to 60 with active or convalescent COVID-19. The source material was peripheral blood.

The CDR3 DNA follows: TGTGCCAGCAGCTACACTACCGGGACTCGAAGCACAGATACGCAGTATTTT. Translating it yields CASSYTTGTRSTDTQYF. This sequence joins TRBV2 and TRBJ2-3; TRBD2 might be the D (6 bases). The germline V gene has CDR1 SNHLY and CDR2 FYNNEI. V was pared by 6 bases and J by 0 bases, with 19 bases between. The CDR3 spans 17 residues.